A selection of T cell receptor beta chains follows, all from one sample in a study of blood T cells in healthy people across ages. TCRdb re-analysed the 5' RACE reads in MiXCR, keeping a single row per CDR3 protein. Among about 580,000 distinct CDR3 sequences listed, 45% to 55% were seen once. Material for sequencing was blood. Receptors were obtained from a man of 80 years or more in good health. Each CDR3 is given with its conserved first and last residue. D genes are given only for firm matches. Clone size is shown for a subset of rows, as once, few, many or a class of expanded clone.

d_gene: NA; j_gene: TRBJ2-7; v_gene: TRBV28; abundance: NA; CDR3aa: CAGSIQGYEQYF; CDR3nt: TGTGCCGGCAGTATACAGGGTTACGAGCAGTACTTC
d_gene: NA; j_gene: TRBJ2-5; v_gene: TRBV5-1; abundance: NA; CDR3aa: CASSPSGAVQETQYF; CDR3nt: TGCGCCAGCAGCCCTTCAGGGGCCGTCCAAGAGACCCAGTACTTC
d_gene: NA; j_gene: TRBJ2-1; v_gene: TRBV20-1; abundance: NA; CDR3aa: CSAQSWNEQFF; CDR3nt: TGCAGTGCTCAGAGCTGGAATGAGCAGTTCTTC
d_gene: TRBD1; j_gene: TRBJ2-5; v_gene: TRBV29-1; abundance: NA; CDR3aa: CSVSQGVGETQYF; CDR3nt: TGCAGCGTATCACAGGGGGTTGGTGAGACCCAGTACTTC
d_gene: NA; j_gene: TRBJ1-2; v_gene: TRBV5-4; abundance: once; CDR3aa: CASSLKAGASYGYTF; CDR3nt: TGTGCCAGCAGCTTAAAAGCGGGGGCTTCCTATGGCTACACCTTC
d_gene: TRBD1; j_gene: TRBJ2-7; v_gene: TRBV7-2; abundance: few; CDR3aa: CASSALGDRGIEQYF; CDR3nt: TGTGCCAGCAGCGCCTTAGGGGACAGGGGAATCGAGCAGTACTTC
d_gene: NA; j_gene: TRBJ2-3; v_gene: TRBV24-1; abundance: NA; CDR3aa: CATSDSGSTDTQYF; CDR3nt: TGTGCCACCAGTGATAGCGGGAGCACAGATACGCAGTATTTT
d_gene: NA; j_gene: TRBJ1-2; v_gene: TRBV6-6; abundance: many; CDR3aa: CASSRGDVADYGYTF; CDR3nt: TGTGCCAGCAGTCGGGGGGACGTGGCTGACTATGGCTACACCTTC
d_gene: NA; j_gene: TRBJ2-5; v_gene: TRBV6-5; abundance: NA; CDR3aa: CASSYGRKFETQYF; CDR3nt: TGTGCCAGCAGTTACGGTCGGAAGTTTGAGACCCAGTACTTC
d_gene: NA; j_gene: TRBJ2-7; v_gene: TRBV20-1; abundance: NA; CDR3aa: CSARGPEANSYEQYF; CDR3nt: TGCAGTGCTAGAGGCCCTGAGGCTAACTCCTACGAGCAGTACTTC
d_gene: NA; j_gene: TRBJ2-7; v_gene: TRBV20-1; abundance: NA; CDR3aa: CSARASMEQDAYEQYF; CDR3nt: TGCAGTGCTAGAGCTTCAATGGAACAGGACGCCTACGAGCAGTACTTC
d_gene: TRBD2; j_gene: TRBJ2-7; v_gene: TRBV6-6; abundance: NA; CDR3aa: CASSQTSGGFEQYF; CDR3nt: TGTGCCAGCAGTCAAACTAGCGGGGGATTCGAGCAGTACTTC
d_gene: TRBD1; j_gene: TRBJ2-7; v_gene: TRBV15; abundance: few; CDR3aa: CATSRGAGGPYF; CDR3nt: TGTGCCACCAGCAGAGGGGCAGGGGGTCCGTACTTC
d_gene: NA; j_gene: TRBJ2-1; v_gene: TRBV20-1; abundance: NA; CDR3aa: CSAREGMVYNEQFF; CDR3nt: TGCAGTGCTAGAGAAGGTATGGTCTACAATGAGCAGTTCTTC
d_gene: NA; j_gene: TRBJ2-3; v_gene: TRBV7-2; abundance: few; CDR3aa: CASSLGSPDVDTQYF; CDR3nt: TGTGCCAGCAGCTTAGGCTCACCCGATGTGGATACGCAGTATTTT
d_gene: NA; j_gene: TRBJ1-2; v_gene: TRBV5-1; abundance: NA; CDR3aa: CASSLDQANYGYTF; CDR3nt: TGCGCCAGCAGCTTGGATCAGGCTAACTATGGCTACACCTTC
d_gene: NA; j_gene: TRBJ2-3; v_gene: TRBV3-1; abundance: NA; CDR3aa: CASSARDRWYF; CDR3nt: TGTGCCAGCAGCGCACGGGACCGTTGGTATTTT
d_gene: TRBD2; j_gene: TRBJ2-1; v_gene: TRBV3-1; abundance: NA; CDR3aa: CASSLKGAGEKNEQFF; CDR3nt: TGTGCCAGCAGCTTAAAAGGGGCGGGAGAGAAGAATGAGCAGTTCTTC